This T cell receptor beta chain originates from a study of blood T cell repertoires in COVID-19. The germline V gene has CDR1 SEHNR and CDR2 FQNEAQ (reference sequence). V was clipped by 6 bases and J by 14 bases; unmatched bases: 15. This CDR3 has 15 amino acids. The repertoire was sequenced with immunoSEQ multiplex PCR; TCRdb's copy has only in-frame clones and lacks some. This table has over 15,000 clones, approximately 88% appearing once. The specimen sequenced was peripheral blood. This TCR was sampled from a man aged 55-75 years with acute or convalescent COVID-19. The chain links TRBV7-9 to TRBJ2-5, with 13 bases aligning to TRBD2. CDR3 protein: CASSSMGTSGNGFYF. The CDR3 DNA sequence: TGTGCCAGCAGTTCGATGGGGACTAGCGGGAACGGGTTCTACTTC.